A selection of T cell receptor beta chains follows, all from one sample in a study of T cell responses to AZD1222 COVID-19 vaccine. Using immunoSEQ multiplex PCR, the repertoire was profiled, and TCRdb retains in-frame clones only, with some absent. This sample has 100,000 to 120,000 clones, with about 80% found just once. The sample here was peripheral blood, taken on day 0 of AZD1222 vaccination. These receptors came from an adult in good health. The CDR3 runs from the conserved cysteine through the conserved F or W. D genes are given only for firm matches. Some rows have no size entry. The others give once, few or many, or a class for an expanded clone.

d_call	clone_size	j_call	v_call	cdr3_nt	cdr3_aa
-	-	TRBJ2-5	TRBV4-3	TGCGCCAGCAGCCGCGGACACCAGTACCAAGAGACCCAGTACTTC	CASSRGHQYQETQYF
-	-	TRBJ1-6	TRBV7-8	TGTGCCAGCAGCTTAGAGGGACCGTCCACCAATTCACCCCTCCACTTT	CASSLEGPSTNSPLHF
-	-	TRBJ2-5	TRBV18	TGTGCCAGCTCAACTCAAGAGACCCAGTACTTC	CASSTQETQYF
-	-	TRBJ1-1	TRBV5-4	TGTGCCAGCAGCTTGGAAAGAGGGGTGAACACTGAAGCTTTCTTT	CASSLERGVNTEAFF
-	-	TRBJ1-6	TRBV5-5	TGTGCCAGCAGCGTGGACAGAGCTACTAATTCACCCCTCCACTTT	CASSVDRATNSPLHF
-	-	TRBJ2-1	TRBV5-6	TGTGCCAGCAGCTTGAGTACCTACAATGAGCAGTTCTTC	CASSLSTYNEQFF
TRBD2	-	TRBJ2-1	TRBV19	TGTGCCAGTAGCAATAGCGGGGGGGCGCGGAATGAGCAGTTCTTC	CASSNSGGARNEQFF
-	few	TRBJ1-2	TRBV11-3	TGTGCCAGCACCGTAGACAGCGGGACCGACTACACCTTC	CASTVDSGTDYTF
TRBD1	-	TRBJ1-1	TRBV2	TGTGCCAGCAGTACGCAGGGGGCAAGGAACACTGAAGCTTTCTTT	CASSTQGARNTEAFF
-	-	TRBJ1-2	TRBV4-2	TGTGCCAGCAGCCAAGACCAACAGGGATCAGGTGGCTACACCTTC	CASSQDQQGSGGYTF
-	-	TRBJ1-2	TRBV19	TGTGCCAGTAGTATAGCGGGGGAGTCAGACTATGGCTACACCTTC	CASSIAGESDYGYTF
-	-	TRBJ1-5	TRBV4-2	TGTGCCAGCAGCCAAGATTTGGGGGACGGCAATCAGCCCCAGCATTTT	CASSQDLGDGNQPQHF
-	-	TRBJ1-1	TRBV7-9	TGTGCCAGCAGCCCTGACGGTGCGACCACTGAAGCTTTCTTT	CASSPDGATTEAFF
-	-	TRBJ2-2	TRBV10-1	TGCGCCAGCAGTTATGGGGGACCCGGGGAGCTGTTTTTT	CASSYGGPGELFF